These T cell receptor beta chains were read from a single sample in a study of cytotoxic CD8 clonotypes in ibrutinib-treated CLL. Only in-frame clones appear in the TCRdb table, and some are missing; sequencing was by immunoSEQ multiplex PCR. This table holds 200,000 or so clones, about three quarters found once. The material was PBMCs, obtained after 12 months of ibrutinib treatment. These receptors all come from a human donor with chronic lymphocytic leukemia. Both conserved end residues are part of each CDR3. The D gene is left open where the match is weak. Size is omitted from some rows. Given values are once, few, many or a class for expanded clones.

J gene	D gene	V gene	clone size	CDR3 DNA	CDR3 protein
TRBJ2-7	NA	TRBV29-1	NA	TGCAGCGCCTCTATAGGGATTTTCTACGAGCAGTACTTC	CSASIGIFYEQYF
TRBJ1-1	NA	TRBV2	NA	TGTGCCAGCAGTGAAAGGGGTTACACTGAAGCTTTCTTT	CASSERGYTEAFF
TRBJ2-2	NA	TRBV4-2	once	TGTGCCAGCAGCCGGGAAGGGGCGAACACCGGGGAGCTGTTTTTT	CASSREGANTGELFF
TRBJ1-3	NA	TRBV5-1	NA	TGCGCCAGCAGCCCCGAGGCGGCGCTTGGAAACACCATATATTTT	CASSPEAALGNTIYF
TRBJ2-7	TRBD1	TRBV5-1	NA	TGCGCCAGCAGGTTAACAGGGGGCCCCTACGAGCAGTACTTC	CASRLTGGPYEQYF
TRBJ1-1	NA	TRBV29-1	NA	TGCAGCTCCAGGACCTCGAACACTGAAGCTTTCTTT	CSSRTSNTEAFF
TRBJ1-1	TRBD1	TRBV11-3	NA	TGTGCCAGCAGCAGACAGGGAAGGACTGAAGCTTTCTTT	CASSRQGRTEAFF
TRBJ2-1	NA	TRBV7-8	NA	TGTGCCAGCACCCCGAGTAGCGGAGATTACAATGAGCAGTTCTTC	CASTPSSGDYNEQFF
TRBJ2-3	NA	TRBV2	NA	TGTGCCAGCAGGGCCAGGTACACAGATACGCAGTATTTT	CASRARYTDTQYF
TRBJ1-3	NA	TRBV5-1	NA	TGCGCCAGCAGCATGTGGACGGGAGGCTCTGGAAACACCATATATTTT	CASSMWTGGSGNTIYF
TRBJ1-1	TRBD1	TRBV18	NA	TGTGCCAGCTCATTCCTACAGGGGGTTGAAGCTTTCTTT	CASSFLQGVEAFF
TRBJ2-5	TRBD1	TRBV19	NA	TGTGCCAGTAGGGACAGGGTTTTCGAGACCCAGTACTTC	CASRDRVFETQYF
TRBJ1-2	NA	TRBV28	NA	TGTGCCAGCCGCGGGACGGGGTCAGGAGGATATGGCTACACCTTC	CASRGTGSGGYGYTF
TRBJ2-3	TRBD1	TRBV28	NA	TGTGCCAGCAGTTTATCAGGACAGGGCAGCACAGATACGCAGTATTTT	CASSLSGQGSTDTQYF
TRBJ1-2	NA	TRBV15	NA	TGTGCCACCAGCGCTACTGGCTATGGCTACACCTTC	CATSATGYGYTF
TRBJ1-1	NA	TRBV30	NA	TGTGCCTGGAGTGTTCATCCCCAGAACACTGAAGCTTTCTTT	CAWSVHPQNTEAFF
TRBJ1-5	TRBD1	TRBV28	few	TGTGCCAGCAGTTTGAGACAGGGAGGGAGGCAGCCCCAGCATTTT	CASSLRQGGRQPQHF
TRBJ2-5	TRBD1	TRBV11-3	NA	TGTGCCAGCAGCCCTCTGGGACAGGGGGTCCAAGAGACCCAGTACTTC	CASSPLGQGVQETQYF
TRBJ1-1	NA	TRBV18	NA	TGTGCCAGCTCACCGGACTTACTGAACACTGAAGCTTTCTTT	CASSPDLLNTEAFF
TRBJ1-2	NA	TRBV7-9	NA	TGTGCCAGCAGCTTAGAAACTTCAGGAACTTCTAACTATGGCTACACCTTC	CASSLETSGTSNYGYTF
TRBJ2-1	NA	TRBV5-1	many	TGCGCCAGCAGCTTGGATGGGGGGTTCTCCTACAATGAGCAGTTCTTC	CASSLDGGFSYNEQFF
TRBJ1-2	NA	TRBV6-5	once	TGTGCCAGCAGTTACTCTCCAGGGGTCTATGGCTACACCTTC	CASSYSPGVYGYTF
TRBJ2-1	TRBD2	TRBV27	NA	TGTGCCAGCAAAGCGGGACTAGCGGGAGGACGCTCCTACAATGAGCAGTTCTTC	CASKAGLAGGRSYNEQFF
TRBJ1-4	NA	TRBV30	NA	TGTGCCTGGAGTGTGGGGACGGATGAAAAACTGTTTTTT	CAWSVGTDEKLFF
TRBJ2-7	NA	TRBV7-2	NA	TGTGCCAGCAGTTCGACGGGCTTTAACTACGAGCAGTACTTC	CASSSTGFNYEQYF